A single sample is the source of the 26 T cell receptor beta chains below, sequenced in a study of CD8 T cells in ankylosing spondylitis. Each CDR3 protein gets one entry after TCRdb re-called the 5' RACE reads with MiXCR. The sample holds about 100,000 distinct CDR3 sequences, almost 8.5% seen once. Sequences were obtained from blood, either unsorted or a sorted T cell fraction (not recorded which). These receptors were taken from a male donor with ankylosing spondylitis or in good health (not recorded which).

This clonotype occurred many times. This sequence joins TRBV7-2 and TRBJ2-7; D call uncertain. V dropped 5 bases and J dropped 4 bases, with 9 bases sitting between them. The CDR3 loop spans 12 amino acids. Germline V gives CDR1 SGHTA, CDR2 FQGNSA. For the CDR3, the DNA is TGTGCCAGCAGCACAAACTCATACGAGCAGTACTTC. Protein: CASSTNSYEQYF.

This clonotype occurred many times. V gene TRBV12-3 or TRBV12-4 combines with J gene TRBJ2-7, with a tentative D call TRBD1 (5 bases). The CDR3 is 13 amino acids. The ends were cut back, 6 bases at V and 5 bases at J, with 14 bases in the middle. The CDR3 coding sequence is TGTGCCAGCAGAGTTGAAGGGGCCCACGAGCAGTACTTC. Encoded protein: CASRVEGAHEQYF.

This clonotype has at least ten counts. The rearrangement links TRBV25-1 to TRBJ2-3; the D is unclear. Germline lookup yields CDR1 MGHDK and CDR2 SYGVNS. V lost 3 bases and J lost 4, with 11 bases in between. The CDR3 is 14 amino acids. DNA of the CDR3: TGTGCCAGCAGTGATTCGATTGAAGCAGATACGCAGTATTTT. The encoded protein is CASSDSIEADTQYF.

This clonotype was counted at least ten times. J is TRBJ2-7 and V is TRBV7-6; 11 bases fit TRBD2. Looked up from germline, CDR1 is SGHVS and CDR2 is FNYEAQ. This CDR3 contains 15 residues. V gave up 5 bases and J gave up 1 base; unmatched junction bases: 4. CDR3 nucleotides: TGTGCCAGCAGCAAGACTAGCGGGAAGTCCTACGAGCAGTACTTC. Translation: CASSKTSGKSYEQYF.

This clonotype was detected many times. The V gene is TRBV20-1, the J gene TRBJ1-1; 8 bases agree with TRBD1. The CDR3 runs to 13 residues. The V gene end was trimmed by 7 bases and the J gene end by 4 bases; junction bases not matched to a gene: 8. CDR1 is DFQATT, CDR2 SNEGSKA, per germline (reference sequence). Here the CDR3 DNA reads TGCAGTGTTCCCCTTACAGGGGGCACTGAAGCTTTCTTT. This gives the protein CSVPLTGGTEAFF.

Ten or more counts support this clonotype. The rearrangement uses TRBV7-2 and TRBJ2-3; D is unclear. The germline V gene has CDR1 SGHTA and CDR2 FQGNSA. The CDR3 extends over 13 amino acids. V was clipped by 6 bases and J by 0 bases, with 7 bases between them. Here the CDR3 reads CASRSPSTDTQYF. CDR3 coding DNA: TGTGCCAGCAGGAGTCCAAGCACAGATACGCAGTATTTT.

This clonotype was recorded at least ten times. V is TRBV6-1 and J is TRBJ1-6; the D gene is possibly TRBD1 (5 bases). Trimming took off 7 bases at V and 12 bases at J, with 19 bases between the two ends. The germline gives CDR1 MNHNS, CDR2 SASEGT. The CDR3 loop spans 14 amino acids. The CDR3 region has the DNA TGTGCCAGCAACGATAGGGGCACGGTGGGACCCCTCCACTTT. This translates into CASNDRGTVGPLHF.

This clonotype appeared many times. The chain uses TRBV29-1 and TRBJ2-7; TRBD1 matches at 8 bases. The CDR3 spans 14 residues. CDR1 is SQVTM and CDR2 is ANQGSEA in the germline V gene. V was pared by 4 bases and J by 3 bases, with 8 bases of the junction left unmatched. The CDR3 is CSVVPGTGYYEQYF. In DNA form, the CDR3 reads TGCAGCGTTGTCCCTGGGACAGGCTACTACGAGCAGTACTTC.

This clonotype was counted at least ten times. The chain joins TRBV9 to TRBJ1-5; D unclear. Germline V CDR1 and CDR2: SGDLS, YYNGEE. Deletions cut 4 bases from V and 2 bases from J, with 10 bases between. The CDR3 has 14 residues. CDR3 loop: CASSSGSGNQPQHF. The CDR3 nucleotides read TGTGCCAGCAGCTCCGGGTCGGGCAATCAGCCCCAGCATTTT.

In this sample, this clonotype turned up many times. The chain uses TRBV5-1 and TRBJ2-3; 10 nucleotides line up with TRBD2. The germline CDR1 and CDR2 sequences are SGHRS and YFSETQ. Unmatched junction bases numbered 16, after V lost 3 bases and J lost 6 bases. The CDR3 consists of 18 residues. The CDR3: CASSSTSSGGGGADTQYF. In nucleotides, the CDR3 is TGCGCCAGCAGCTCCACCTCTAGCGGGGGAGGGGGTGCGGATACGCAGTATTTT.

This clonotype was recorded a few times. The chain combines TRBV19 with TRBJ1-5; D is perhaps TRBD1 (5 bases). CDR1 LNHDA and CDR2 SQIVND come from the germline V gene (reference sequence). The germline V and J ends were trimmed by 4 bases and 0 bases, with 13 bases remaining between them. The CDR3 is 16 amino acids. The CDR3 protein is CASSTGRRYSNQPQHF. In DNA, the CDR3 is TGTGCCAGTAGTACAGGGCGGAGGTATAGCAATCAGCCCCAGCATTTT.

The sample holds many counts of this clonotype. V is TRBV12-5 and J is TRBJ1-2; 8 bases match TRBD1. Germline lookup yields CDR1 LGHNT and CDR2 FRNRAP. Trimming removed 0 bases from V and 3 bases from J; junction bases left unmatched: 12. This CDR3 comprises 18 residues. CDR3 region: CASGLVRLGTGQYYGYTF. The CDR3 nucleotides are TGTGCTAGTGGTTTGGTACGTCTCGGGACAGGACAGTACTATGGCTACACCTTC.

Many counts were recorded for this clonotype. The chain has TRBV5-6 and TRBJ2-7; no clear D. V was clipped by 4 bases and J by 0 bases, with 5 bases between them. The CDR3 has 12 residues. Germline CDR1 SGHDT, CDR2 YYEEEE. The CDR3 sequence is CASSGVSYEQYF. CDR3 sequence (DNA): TGTGCCAGCAGCGGTGTCTCCTACGAGCAGTACTTC.

Many counts were recorded for this clonotype. The J gene is TRBJ1-5, the V gene TRBV29-1; D is undetermined. CDR1 and CDR2 (germline): SQVTM, ANQGSEA. Deletions cut 7 bases from V and 0 bases from J, with 13 bases between. CDR3 length equals 14 residues. The CDR3 region is CSAAAGGSNQPQHF. The CDR3 nucleotides read TGCAGCGCCGCTGCGGGCGGTAGCAATCAGCCCCAGCATTTT.

This chain joins TRBV18 and TRBJ2-7; D possibly corresponds to TRBD1 (6 bases). Looked up from germline, CDR1 is KGHSH and CDR2 is LQKENI. Trimming removed 2 bases at V and 2 bases at J, with 10 bases between. The CDR3 spans 14 residues. CDR3 in DNA: TGTGCCAGCTCACCAGCGGCAGGGGCCTACGAGCAGTACTTC. Its protein is CASSPAAGAYEQYF.

The sample holds many counts of this clonotype. This chain links TRBV6-5 with TRBJ2-2; no clear D gene. The CDR3 runs 14 residues. Looked up from germline, CDR1 is MNHEY and CDR2 is SVGAGI. Trimming stripped 1 base from V and 5 bases from J, with 8 bases between. This chain's CDR3 is CASSYWQATGELFF. CDR3 sequence (DNA): TGTGCCAGCAGTTACTGGCAGGCGACCGGGGAGCTGTTTTTT.

The chain has TRBV5-1 and TRBJ2-7, with D tentatively TRBD1 (7 bases). Germline V gene sequence: CDR1 SGHRS, CDR2 YFSETQ. The V gene lost 1 base and the J gene lost 6 bases, with 17 bases spanning the gap. The CDR3 totals 15 residues. As DNA, the CDR3 is TGCGCCAGCAGCTTGTTTCTGTCAGGGGGAGGCGAGCAGTACTTC. It encodes CASSLFLSGGGEQYF.

There are many counts of this clonotype. V and J are TRBV6-2 or TRBV6-3 and TRBJ2-1, with D perhaps assigned TRBD1 or TRBD2 (5 bases each). V gave up 6 bases and J gave up 0 bases, with 12 bases separating them. The CDR3 runs to 15 residues. Germline lookup yields CDR1 MNHEY and CDR2 SVGEGT. CDR3 coding DNA: TGTGCCAGCAGCCGGGACGCGAGCTCCTACAATGAGCAGTTCTTC. Its protein is CASSRDASSYNEQFF.

This clonotype was seen ten or more times. The chain employs TRBV4-2 and TRBJ2-1, with 15 bases identical to TRBD2. The trim removed 4 bases at V and 4 bases at J, leaving 5 bases unmatched. From germline, CDR1 is LGHNA and CDR2 YNFKEQ. This CDR3 is 17 amino acids long. CDR3 in DNA: TGTGCCAGCAGCCTGGGACTAGCGGGAGGTAGTTACAATGAGCAGTTCTTC. Translating it yields CASSLGLAGGSYNEQFF.

This clonotype was found many times. The chain carries TRBV5-1 and TRBJ2-3; D might be TRBD1 or TRBD2, each matching 5 bases. This CDR3 has 16 amino acids. Germline loops: CDR1 SGHRS, CDR2 YFSETQ. Trimming took 1 base from V and 2 from J, leaving 14 bases between them. In nucleotides, the CDR3 is TGCGCCAGCAGCTTGATTGGTGGGGACCTCACAGATACGCAGTATTTT. Its protein product is CASSLIGGDLTDTQYF. The whole variable domain, remainder taken from reference TRBV5-1 and TRBJ2-3, is KAGVTQTPRYLIKTRGQQVTLSCSPISGHRSVSWYQQTPGQGLQFLFEYFSETQRNKGNFPGRFSGRQFSNSRSEMNVSTLELGDSALYLCASSLIGGDLTDTQYFGPGTRLTVL.

Many counts were recorded for this clonotype. This chain links TRBV7-9 with TRBJ2-5; no firm D call. This CDR3 has 12 amino acids. In germline, CDR1 is SEHNR, CDR2 FQNEAQ (reference sequence). Trimming took off 1 base at V and 4 bases at J, with 4 bases between the two ends. CDR3 loop: CASSLVAETQYF. In nucleotides, the CDR3 is TGTGCCAGCAGCTTAGTAGCAGAGACCCAGTACTTC.

This clonotype has a count of ten or more. This rearrangement joins TRBV6-2 or TRBV6-3 to TRBJ1-1, with D hard to call. V was shortened by 10 bases and J by 1 base, with 19 bases between the two germline ends. Looked up from germline, CDR1 is MNHEY and CDR2 is SVGEGT. The length of the CDR3 is 15 residues. The CDR3 nucleotides are TGTGCCACCCTACCTGGCCCTGGGTGGAACACTGAAGCTTTCTTT. As protein: CATLPGPGWNTEAFF.

The chain employs TRBV18 and TRBJ1-1, with D uncertain. Germline CDR1 KGHSH, CDR2 LQKENI. The CDR3 is made up of 13 amino acids. V was trimmed by 3 bases and J by 3 bases, leaving 8 bases between them. The CDR3 spells CASSPGRYTEAFF. CDR3 bases: TGTGCCAGCTCACCGGGGAGGTACACTGAAGCTTTCTTT.

This clonotype was counted many times. The chain recombines TRBV4-3 with TRBJ2-7, with 10 positions matching TRBD2. The CDR3 is 19 residues long. The V segment lost 0 bases and the J segment 1 base; nucleotides outside the gene matches: 12. The germline V gene has CDR1 LGHNA and CDR2 YSLEER. CDR3 protein: CASSQEWPGLAVESYEQYF. CDR3 nucleotide sequence: TGCGCCAGCAGCCAAGAATGGCCAGGACTAGCGGTTGAGTCCTACGAGCAGTACTTC.

At least ten counts were recorded for this clonotype. The chain uses TRBV2 and TRBJ2-1; no firm D call. CDR3 length: 11 residues. CDR1 is SNHLY, CDR2 FYNNEI, per germline. V lost 6 bases and J 14 bases, leaving 14 bases between the germline ends. Here the CDR3 reads CASSVDTREFF. The CDR3, as DNA: TGTGCCAGCAGCGTTGACACAAGGGAGTTCTTC.

The V gene is TRBV19, the J gene TRBJ1-2; no firm D call. Trimming removed 5 bases at V and 6 bases at J, with 4 bases between. CDR3 size: 10 residues. Per the germline V gene, CDR1 is LNHDA and CDR2 is SQIVND (reference sequence). CDR3 region: CASSGNGYTF. DNA of the CDR3: TGTGCCAGTAGTGGGAATGGCTACACCTTC.